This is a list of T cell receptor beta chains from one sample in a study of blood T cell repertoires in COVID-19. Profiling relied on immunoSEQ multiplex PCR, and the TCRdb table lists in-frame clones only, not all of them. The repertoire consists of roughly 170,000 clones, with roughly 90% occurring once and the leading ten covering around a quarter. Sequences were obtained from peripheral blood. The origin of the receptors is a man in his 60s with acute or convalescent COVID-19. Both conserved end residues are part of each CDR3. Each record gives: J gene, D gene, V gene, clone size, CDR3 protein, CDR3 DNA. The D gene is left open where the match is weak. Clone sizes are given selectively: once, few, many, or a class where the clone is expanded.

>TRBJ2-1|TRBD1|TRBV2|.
CASSEGTGGNEQFF
TGTGCCAGCAGTGAAGGAACAGGGGGAAATGAGCAGTTCTTC
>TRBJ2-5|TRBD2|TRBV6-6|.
CASSLEAGLQETQYF
TGTGCCAGCAGTTTAGAAGCGGGGCTCCAAGAGACCCAGTACTTC
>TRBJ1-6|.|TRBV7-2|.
CASSLDSRRSLHF
TGTGCCAGCAGCTTAGACAGCCGTAGGTCCCTCCACTTT
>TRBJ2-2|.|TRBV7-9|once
CASSNHGTGELFF
TGTGCCAGCAGCAACCACGGCACCGGGGAGCTGTTTTTT
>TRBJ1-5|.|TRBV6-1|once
CASSDRGGYSNQPQHF
TGTGCCAGCAGTGATCGCGGCGGCTATAGCAATCAGCCCCAGCATTTT
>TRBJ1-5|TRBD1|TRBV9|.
CASSPGTGGGEAGPQHF
TGTGCCAGCAGCCCAGGGACAGGGGGCGGTGAAGCGGGGCCCCAGCATTTT
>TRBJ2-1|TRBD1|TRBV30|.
CAWSGQAGSYNEQFF
TGTGCCTGGAGCGGACAGGCCGGCTCCTACAATGAGCAGTTCTTC
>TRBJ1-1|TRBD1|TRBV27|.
CASSSSGPFHRGIRNTEAFF
TGTGCCAGCAGTTCCTCTGGTCCTTTTCACAGGGGAATCAGGAACACTGAAGCTTTCTTT
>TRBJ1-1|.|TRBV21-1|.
CASGESGQRTEAFF
TGTGCCAGTGGGGAATCGGGCCAGCGGACTGAAGCTTTCTTT
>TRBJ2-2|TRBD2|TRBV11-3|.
CASSRTRGTGELFF
TGTGCCAGCAGCCGGACTAGGGGCACCGGGGAGCTGTTTTTT
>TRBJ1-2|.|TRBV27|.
CASSPQTVTHYGYTF
TGTGCCAGCAGTCCTCAGACAGTAACTCACTATGGCTACACCTTC
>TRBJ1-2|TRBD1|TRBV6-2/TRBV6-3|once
CASSKQQGARFAGTF
TGTGCCAGCAGTAAACAACAGGGGGCCCGGTTTGCGGGGACCTTC
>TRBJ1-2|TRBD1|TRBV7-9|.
CASSPWDRVNYGYTF
TGTGCCAGCAGCCCGTGGGACAGGGTTAACTATGGCTACACCTTC
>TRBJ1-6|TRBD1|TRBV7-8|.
CASRHTDAGGFSPLHF
TGTGCCAGCAGACACACCGATGCAGGGGGGTTTTCACCCCTCCACTTT
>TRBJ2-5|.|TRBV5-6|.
CASSLGGHQETQYF
TGTGCCAGCAGCTTAGGGGGACACCAAGAGACCCAGTACTTC
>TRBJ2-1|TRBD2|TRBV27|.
CASRPGTSGGNEQFF
TGTGCCAGCAGGCCCGGGACTAGCGGAGGCAATGAGCAGTTCTTC
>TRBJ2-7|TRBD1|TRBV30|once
CAWSTSGTGVPYEQYF
TGTGCCTGGAGTACCTCGGGGACAGGGGTCCCCTACGAGCAGTACTTC
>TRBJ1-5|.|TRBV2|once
CASSEGRGGQPQHF
TGTGCCAGCAGTGAAGGGCGGGGGGGACAGCCCCAGCATTTT
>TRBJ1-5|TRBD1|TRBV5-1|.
CASSQGTGQQPQHF
TGCGCCAGCAGCCAAGGGACAGGGCAGCAGCCCCAGCATTTT
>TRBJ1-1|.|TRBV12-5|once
CASGLSPNTEAFF
TGTGCTAGTGGTTTGTCTCCGAACACTGAAGCTTTCTTT
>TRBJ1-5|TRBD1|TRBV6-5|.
CASSYGQGSNQPQHF
TGTGCCAGCAGTTACGGACAGGGGAGCAATCAGCCCCAGCATTTT
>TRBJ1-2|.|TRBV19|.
CASSIPRGERHGYTF
TGTGCCAGTAGTATCCCCAGGGGAGAACGCCATGGCTACACCTTC
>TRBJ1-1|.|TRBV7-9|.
CASSWTGRGNTEAFF
TGTGCCAGCTCGTGGACCGGGCGGGGGAACACTGAAGCTTTCTTT
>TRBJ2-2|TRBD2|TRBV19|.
CASSSGSGTGELFF
TGTGCCAGTAGTAGCGGGAGCGGGACCGGGGAGCTGTTTTTT
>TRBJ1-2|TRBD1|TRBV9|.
CASSVATGGNYGYTF
TGTGCCAGCAGCGTAGCCACAGGGGGCAACTATGGCTACACCTTC
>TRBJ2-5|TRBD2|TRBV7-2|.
CASSSPAGGKTQYF
TGTGCCAGCAGCTCACCTGCCGGGGGGAAGACCCAGTACTTC
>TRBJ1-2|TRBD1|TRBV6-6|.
CASSYEGARGYTF
TGTGCCAGCAGTTACGAGGGGGCACGTGGCTACACCTTC
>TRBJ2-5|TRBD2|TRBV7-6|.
CASSLVLAVQETQYF
TGTGCCAGCAGCTTAGTACTAGCGGTTCAAGAGACCCAGTACTTC
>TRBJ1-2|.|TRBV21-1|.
CASSRQGPRGYTF
TGTGCCAGCAGCCGACAGGGGCCACGGGGCTACACCTTC
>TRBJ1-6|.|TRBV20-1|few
CSARNQGPLHF
TGCAGTGCTAGGAATCAGGGGCCCCTCCACTTT
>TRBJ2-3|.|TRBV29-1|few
CSVELLVYHIRTDTQYF
TGCAGCGTTGAGTTGTTAGTCTATCATATCCGCACAGATACGCAGTATTTT
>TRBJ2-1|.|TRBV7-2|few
CASSLGVSSYNEQFF
TGTGCCAGCAGCTTAGGCGTGAGCTCCTACAATGAGCAGTTCTTC
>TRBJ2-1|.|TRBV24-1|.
CATSDLGGEQFF
TGTGCCACCAGTGATTTGGGCGGTGAGCAGTTCTTC
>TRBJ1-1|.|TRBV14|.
CASSQLTGFEAFF
TGTGCCAGCAGCCAACTTACAGGGTTTGAAGCTTTCTTT
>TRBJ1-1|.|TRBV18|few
CASSPRAGQMNTEAFF
TGTGCCAGCTCACCACGGGCAGGACAGATGAACACTGAAGCTTTCTTT
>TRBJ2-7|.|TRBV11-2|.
CASRTQPSQGEQYF
TGTGCCAGCAGGACTCAACCCAGCCAGGGCGAGCAGTACTTC
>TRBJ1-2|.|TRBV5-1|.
CASSLPGVDGYTF
TGCGCCAGCAGCTTGCCAGGGGTCGATGGCTACACCTTC
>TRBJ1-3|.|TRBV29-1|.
CSVELDRGNTIYF
TGCAGCGTTGAGCTCGACAGAGGAAACACCATATATTTT
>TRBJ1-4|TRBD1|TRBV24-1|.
CATSDGTDATNEKLFF
TGTGCCACCAGTGATGGGACAGACGCAACTAATGAAAAACTGTTTTTT
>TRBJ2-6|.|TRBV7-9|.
CASSLFAAGANVLTF
TGTGCCAGCAGCTTATTCGCGGCTGGGGCCAACGTCCTGACTTTC
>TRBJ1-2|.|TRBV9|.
CASSPMRGYTF
TGTGCCAGCAGCCCCATGAGGGGCTACACCTTC